This T cell receptor (beta chain) was profiled in a study of blood T cell repertoires in COVID-19. Per the authors' pipeline: Nucleated cell counts were estimated from reference gene primer amplification. Sequencing used immunoSEQ multiplex PCR; TCRdb keeps in-frame clones, though not all of them. V and J calls and clone size are given by that table; D and trimming were obtained from the DNA. The sample contains a few hundred thousand clones, around 80% of which appear only once. Trimming cost V 1 base and J 7 bases; bases outside gene matches: 13. The CDR3 consists of 17 residues. CDR1 and CDR2 from the germline V gene are LGHDT and YNNKEL (reference sequence).

The specimen was peripheral blood. The chain couples TRBV3-1 (or the pseudogene TRBV3-2) to TRBJ2-7; 10 bases are shared with TRBD1. This TCR came from a woman aged 65 to 85 with acute or convalescent COVID-19. The CDR3 reads CASSQVRPGQGKGEQYF. In DNA, the CDR3 is TGTGCCAGCAGCCAAGTCCGACCGGGACAGGGGAAAGGGGAGCAGTACTTC.